This T cell receptor (beta chain) is drawn from a study of blood T cell repertoires in COVID-19. In the study overall: From the United States, Italy and Spain came samples of acute and convalescent COVID-19. The cDNA or gDNA used as material had been derived from T cells, B-cell-depleted T cells, or PBMCs.

Methods used by the authors: Nucleated cell number was recorded as an estimate derived from reference gene primer amplification. The repertoire was sequenced with immunoSEQ multiplex PCR; TCRdb's copy has only in-frame clones and lacks some. From that table come the V and J calls and clone size; the DNA was used to work out D and trimming. The sample carries some 330,000 clones, roughly 90% recorded once. The ends lost 3 bases at V and 4 bases at J; junction bases unmatched: 3. Germline lookup yields CDR1 PRHDT and CDR2 FYEKMQ (reference sequence). The CDR3 totals 14 residues. This rearrangement joins TRBV13 to TRBJ2-7; 10 positions agree with TRBD2. The origin of this receptor is a woman aged 50 to 60 with active or convalescent COVID-19. The sequencing sample was made of peripheral blood. The CDR3 bases are TGTGCCAGCAGCTTCTTGACTAGCGGGTACGAGCAGTACTTC. This encodes CASSFLTSGYEQYF.